The 20 T cell receptor beta chains below were found in one sample sequenced in a study of control samples from healthy donors and cancer patients. Produced via immunoSEQ multiplex PCR; TCRdb's table is partial and in-frame only. The sample consists of roughly 170,000 clones, roughly 88% of them appearing once. Sequenced material: blood. The source is a woman younger than 45 in good health.

V usage is TRBV9 and J usage is TRBJ2-3, with 13 bases that match TRBD2. With V trimmed by 3 bases and J by 2 bases, 3 bases remained unmatched. In germline, CDR1 is SGDLS, CDR2 YYNGEE. The CDR3 spans 16 residues. CDR3: CASSGGTSGDTDTQYF. Here the CDR3 DNA reads TGTGCCAGCAGCGGGGGGACTAGCGGGGACACAGATACGCAGTATTTT.

The V and J genes are TRBV27 and TRBJ1-5, with a tentative D call TRBD1 (6 bases). Per the germline V gene, CDR1 is MNHEY and CDR2 is SMNVEV (reference sequence). Trimming left V 6 bases short and J 6 bases short, with 15 bases between. This CDR3 has 14 amino acids. This CDR3 is CASSEQGPGQPQHF. CDR3 nucleotides: TGTGCCAGCAGCGAACAGGGTCCGGGTCAGCCCCAGCATTTT.

The chain joins TRBV5-6 to TRBJ1-3; D is ambiguous. Per the germline V gene, CDR1 is SGHDT and CDR2 is YYEEEE. V lost 1 base and J 0 bases, leaving 5 bases between the germline ends. The CDR3 is 14 residues long. In DNA form, the CDR3 reads TGTGCCAGCAGCTTGAGCATCTCTGGAAACACCATATATTTT. Translating gives CASSLSISGNTIYF.

Notes on this clone: The sample has other DNA sequences that encode this CDR3 too. The chain joins TRBV5-6 to TRBJ2-6, with unresolved D. CDR3 length: 14 amino acids. Trimming pared 2 bases from V and 4 bases from J, leaving 7 bases between. CDR1 and CDR2 (germline): SGHDT, YYEEEE. The CDR3 region is CASSFGSGANVLTF. For the CDR3, the DNA is TGTGCCAGCAGCTTCGGGTCCGGGGCCAACGTCCTGACTTTC.

The genes are TRBV4-1 and TRBJ2-1; 8 bases line up with TRBD2. Germline V gene sequence: CDR1 MGHRA, CDR2 YSYEKL. J lost 10 bases, V lost 1 base, and 9 bases had no gene match. CDR3 length equals 15 residues. CDR3 nucleotides: TGCGCCAGCAGCCAAGGAGCGGGAGAGGGGGACGAGCAGTTCTTC. Translated, it gives CASSQGAGEGDEQFF.

This clone was found a few times. This rearrangement joins TRBV6-1 to TRBJ1-1; D perhaps matches TRBD1 (5 bases). CDR1 is MNHNS and CDR2 is SASEGT in the germline V gene. V lost 3 bases and J lost 7, with 6 bases in between. This CDR3 has 11 residues. The CDR3 DNA reads as TGTGCCAGCAGTGAGGGACGTGAAGCTTTCTTT. Its protein is CASSEGREAFF.

The rearrangement uses TRBV5-1 and TRBJ1-3; unclear D gene. Trimming shortened V by 0 bases and J by 4 bases, and 14 bases separated the two germline ends. Germline CDR1 reads SGHRS; CDR2 reads YFSETQ. The CDR3 has 16 amino acids. CDR3 sequence reads: CASSLDGVQSGNTIYF. In DNA, the CDR3 is TGCGCCAGCAGCTTGGACGGGGTCCAGTCCGGAAACACCATATATTTT.

This sequence joins TRBV6-4 and TRBJ2-2; D could derive from TRBD1 or TRBD2 (6 bases each). The V end lost 6 bases, the J end lost 1 base, and 18 bases lay between the germline ends. There are 17 residues in the CDR3. Germline loops: CDR1 MRHNA, CDR2 SNTAGT. The DNA of the CDR3 is TGTGCCAGCAGATCCCTCGGAGGGGGAGGGAACACCGGGGAGCTGTTTTTT. Its translation: CASRSLGGGGNTGELFF.

The CDR3 loop reads CSAGGVNQPQHF. The CDR3 bases are TGCAGTGCTGGTGGGGTAAATCAGCCCCAGCATTTT. This chain joins TRBV20-1 and TRBJ1-5; unclear D gene. Germline V CDR1 and CDR2: DFQATT, SNEGSKA (reference sequence). The CDR3 has 12 residues. Trimming took 5 bases from V and 4 from J, leaving 9 bases between them.

This sequence joins TRBV24-1 and TRBJ2-1; D is unclear. Germline-derived CDR1 and CDR2 are KGHDR and SFDVKD. CDR3 length equals 13 residues. The V end was cut by 4 bases, the J end by 9 bases, with 12 bases between. The CDR3 sequence is CATSEPLVSEQFF. The CDR3 bases are TGTGCCACCAGTGAGCCCCTAGTGTCTGAGCAGTTCTTC.

V is TRBV6-2 or TRBV6-3 and J is TRBJ1-1; weak D call: TRBD1 (5 bases). Germline V lookup: CDR1 MNHEY, CDR2 SVGEGT. With 2 bases removed from V and 0 bases from J, the gap between germline ends came to 7 bases. This CDR3 is 14 amino acids long. CDR3 bases: TGTGCCAGCAGTTACGGGGACTTGAACACTGAAGCTTTCTTT. The encoded protein is CASSYGDLNTEAFF.

The count of this clone is one. The chain recombines TRBV7-8 with TRBJ2-3; 15 nucleotides agree with TRBD2. Germline V gives CDR1 SGHVS, CDR2 FQNEAQ. V was pared by 0 bases and J by 4 bases, with 8 bases of the junction left unmatched. This CDR3 has 19 residues. This CDR3 is CASSLAGTSGRRLADTQYF. For the CDR3, the DNA is TGTGCCAGCAGCTTAGCCGGGACTAGCGGGAGGAGACTCGCAGATACGCAGTATTTT.

The chain recombines TRBV10-3 with TRBJ2-2; D may be TRBD2 (6 bases). Germline V gene sequence: CDR1 ENHRY, CDR2 SYGVKD. Between the trimmed V and J ends, which lost 2 bases and 3 bases, there was a span of 10 bases. The CDR3 contains 15 residues. The CDR3 sequence is CAISERRADTGELFF. The CDR3 region has the DNA TGTGCCATCAGTGAGAGGAGGGCGGACACCGGGGAGCTGTTTTTT.

V usage is TRBV2 and J usage is TRBJ2-1; TRBD2 aligns across 10 bases. The CDR3 runs to 17 residues. With 4 bases clipped from V and 4 bases from J, the junction kept 10 bases outside the gene matches. The germline V gene has CDR1 SNHLY and CDR2 FYNNEI. The CDR3 sequence is CASSAIPAGGSYNEQFF. In DNA, the CDR3 is TGTGCCAGCAGTGCGATCCCAGCGGGGGGGTCTTACAATGAGCAGTTCTTC.

The chain is built from TRBV27 and TRBJ2-3; the D is unclear. The CDR3 is 14 amino acids. V lost 0 bases to trimming and J lost 6 bases, with 10 bases between them. CDR1 MNHEY and CDR2 SMNVEV come from the germline V gene (reference sequence). CDR3 loop: CASSLSSWLDTQYF. Written as DNA, the CDR3 is TGTGCCAGCAGTTTATCGTCCTGGTTGGATACGCAGTATTTT.

The sample holds a few counts of this clone. The chain carries TRBV3-1 (or the pseudogene TRBV3-2) and TRBJ1-2; 7 bases map to TRBD1. This CDR3 region has 15 residues. Germline CDR1 LGHDT, CDR2 YNNKEL (reference sequence). The V and J ends lost 0 bases and 4 bases, in that order; junction bases with no gene match: 5. CDR3 sequence: CASSQDGTALYGYTF. The CDR3 nucleotides read TGTGCCAGCAGCCAAGATGGGACAGCTCTCTATGGCTACACCTTC.

The CDR3 DNA reads TGTGCCAGCAGCAACCCCCGGGATGCCTACGAGCAGTACTTC. Translating gives CASSNPRDAYEQYF. This chain uses TRBV28 with TRBJ2-7, with D tentatively TRBD2 (5 bases). Deletions cut 6 bases from V and 2 bases from J, with 14 bases between. The length of the CDR3 is 14 residues. The germline V gene has CDR1 MDHEN and CDR2 SYDVKM.

The V and J genes are TRBV4-1 and TRBJ1-1; D is unclear. This CDR3 contains 14 residues. Trimming took 2 bases from V and 0 from J, leaving 7 bases between them. From germline, CDR1 is MGHRA and CDR2 YSYEKL. The CDR3 bases are TGCGCCAGCAGCCAAAGGACGATGAACACTGAAGCTTTCTTT. Translating it yields CASSQRTMNTEAFF.

This clone occurred once. The rearrangement joins TRBV4-1 to TRBJ2-7, with TRBD2 matching over 8 bases. The J segment lost 3 bases and the V segment lost 1 base, leaving 5 bases of the junction unmatched. The length of the CDR3 is 15 residues. Germline V gives CDR1 MGHRA, CDR2 YSYEKL. The DNA for the CDR3 is TGCGCCAGCAGCCAAGGGCGGGGGGACCTCTACGAGCAGTACTTC. Translation: CASSQGRGDLYEQYF.

CDR3 coding DNA: TGTGCCAGCAGCGAAAGCGGGACTCTCGGCGCGGCGCAGTATTTT. Its translation: CASSESGTLGAAQYF. The genes are TRBV6-2 or TRBV6-3 and TRBJ2-3; TRBD2 matches at 7 bases. Germline V gene sequence: CDR1 MNHEY, CDR2 SVGEGT. The V segment lost 6 bases and the J segment 10 bases; nucleotides outside the gene matches: 16. CDR3 length: 15 amino acids.